Each of the 14 T cell receptor beta chains below was sequenced from the same sample in a study of neurological immune-mediated disorders. Via MiXCR, TCRdb re-called the 5' RACE reads, giving one row per CDR3 protein. The table shows fewer than 40,000 distinct CDR3 sequences, with around 5.9% occurring only once. Sequencing was performed on CD4+ T cells from blood. Receptor source: a woman aged 45-65 years in good health.

The table lists this clonotype with many counts. The J gene is TRBJ1-1, the V gene TRBV5-6; D is ambiguous. Germline lookup yields CDR1 SGHDT and CDR2 YYEEEE. V lost 5 bases to trimming and J lost 2 bases, with 16 bases between them. The CDR3 has 15 amino acids. The CDR3 sequence: CASSSLGIPNTEAFF. The CDR3 DNA reads TGTGCCAGCAGTTCCTTGGGAATACCAAACACTGAAGCTTTCTTT.

This clonotype was counted many times. The rearrangement uses TRBV7-2 and TRBJ2-5; the D gene is possibly TRBD2 (7 bases). Looked up from germline, CDR1 is SGHTA and CDR2 is FQGNSA. The CDR3 extends over 13 amino acids. The ends were cut back, 8 bases at V and 6 bases at J, with 16 bases in the middle. The CDR3 DNA is TGTGCCAGCGGGGGCGGGGAGGGGAAGACCCAGTACTTC. Its translation: CASGGGEGKTQYF.

This clonotype was counted many times. The rearrangement joins TRBV5-1 to TRBJ1-6, with TRBD1 identical over 7 bases. J gave up 7 bases and V 0 bases, and 4 bases lay outside the gene matches. This CDR3 region has 15 residues. CDR1 SGHRS and CDR2 YFSETQ come from the germline V gene. This chain's CDR3 is CASSLDRGNNSPLHF. CDR3 in DNA: TGCGCCAGCAGCTTGGACAGGGGAAACAATTCACCCCTCCACTTT.

At least ten counts were recorded for this clonotype. V is TRBV5-1 and J is TRBJ2-3, with TRBD2 identical over 9 bases. Trimming at V came to 4 bases and at J to 4 bases, leaving 13 bases not matched to a gene. The germline V gene encodes CDR1 SGHRS and CDR2 YFSETQ. The CDR3 runs to 17 residues. This chain's CDR3 is CASSPGNSGRGSDTQYF. CDR3 DNA: TGCGCCAGCAGCCCCGGGAATAGCGGGAGAGGATCAGATACGCAGTATTTT. The complete variable domain, with remaining parts taken from reference TRBV5-1 and TRBJ2-3, reads KAGVTQTPRYLIKTRGQQVTLSCSPISGHRSVSWYQQTPGQGLQFLFEYFSETQRNKGNFPGRFSGRQFSNSRSEMNVSTLELGDSALYLCASSPGNSGRGSDTQYFGPGTRLTVL.

This clonotype was seen at least ten times. The chain couples TRBV12-3 or TRBV12-4 to TRBJ2-1; 10 nucleotides line up with TRBD2. V dropped 2 bases and J dropped 3; count of bases not matched to a gene: 4. There are 16 residues in the CDR3. The CDR3 protein is CASSLFGLAVYNEQFF. The CDR3 region has the DNA TGTGCCAGCAGTTTATTCGGACTAGCGGTCTACAATGAGCAGTTCTTC.

The rearrangement uses TRBV7-7 and TRBJ2-3; D is uncertain. The CDR3 length is 13 residues. V was trimmed by 2 bases and J by 5 bases, leaving 8 bases between them. Per the germline V gene, CDR1 is SSHAT and CDR2 is FNYEAQ (reference sequence). The CDR3: CASSLRRLDTQYF. The CDR3 nucleotides read TGTGCCAGCAGCTTACGACGGTTAGATACGCAGTATTTT. The whole variable domain, filled in from reference TRBV7-7 and TRBJ2-3, reads GAGVSQSPRYKVTKRGQDVTLRCDPISSHATLYWYQQALGQGPEFLTYFNYEAQPDKSGLPSDRFSAERPEGSISTLTIQRTEQRDSAMYRCASSLRRLDTQYFGPGTRLTVL.

This clonotype qualifies as medium-sized. The chain recombines TRBV3-1 with TRBJ1-2; 8 nucleotides align to TRBD1. Germline V gives CDR1 LGHDT, CDR2 YNNKEL (reference sequence). After removal of 5 bases from V and 4 bases from J, the junction contained 9 bases not matched to a gene. The CDR3 has 15 residues. The CDR3 here is CASSSRQGASYGYTF. In nucleotides, the CDR3 is TGTGCCAGCAGCTCCCGGCAGGGGGCTTCCTATGGCTACACCTTC.

This clonotype was seen repeatedly, ten times or more. The rearrangement links TRBV3-1 to TRBJ1-2; maybe TRBD1 (5 bases). Between the trimmed V and J ends, which lost 3 bases and 3 bases, there was a span of 11 bases. The CDR3 covers 14 residues. The germline V gene has CDR1 LGHDT and CDR2 YNNKEL (reference sequence). The CDR3 coding sequence is TGTGCCAGCAGCCAGGGGCAGGGAGACTATGGCTACACCTTC. Its translation is CASSQGQGDYGYTF.

This clonotype was seen at least ten times. The chain joins TRBV6-2 or TRBV6-3 to TRBJ2-1; unclear D gene. The CDR3 extends over 16 amino acids. Germline-derived CDR1 and CDR2 are MNHEY and SVGEGT. The germline V and J ends were trimmed by 4 bases and 0 bases, with 13 bases remaining between them. The CDR3 spells CASSFLNGVSYNEQFF. The CDR3 bases are TGTGCCAGCAGTTTCTTGAATGGGGTCTCCTACAATGAGCAGTTCTTC.

In this sample, this clonotype turned up many times. The chain links TRBV7-2 to TRBJ2-5, with D perhaps given as TRBD1 or TRBD2 (5 bases each). The ends were cut back, 0 bases at V and 5 bases at J, with 16 bases in the middle. Looked up from germline, CDR1 is SGHTA and CDR2 is FQGNSA. The CDR3 has 16 amino acids. CDR3 sequence (DNA): TGTGCCAGCAGCTTAGCGCAGTTGGGGGTCGGGGAGACCCAGTACTTC. Its protein is CASSLAQLGVGETQYF.

This clonotype was seen repeatedly, ten times or more. V usage is TRBV7-9 and J usage is TRBJ2-5; D possibly corresponds to TRBD1 (5 bases). V lost 6 bases, J lost 2 bases, and 10 bases lay in between. CDR3 length equals 13 residues. Germline V gene lookup returns CDR1 SEHNR and CDR2 FQNEAQ (reference sequence). CDR3 sequence: CASRSDIQETQYF. CDR3 DNA sequence: TGTGCCAGCAGATCGGACATACAAGAGACCCAGTACTTC.

This clonotype has ten or more counts. This chain joins TRBV28 and TRBJ2-5, with D unclear. The ends were cut back, 8 bases at V and 5 bases at J, with 18 bases in the middle. CDR1 and CDR2 from the germline V gene are MDHEN and SYDVKM. This CDR3 spans 14 amino acids. The CDR3 spells CASGKAFLRETQYF. CDR3 nucleotides: TGTGCCAGCGGGAAAGCTTTCCTTAGGGAGACCCAGTACTTC.

This clonotype was recorded at least ten times. V and J are TRBV9 and TRBJ2-1, with D perhaps being TRBD1 or TRBD2 (6 bases each). The V end was cut by 4 bases, the J end by 7 bases, with 15 bases between. Germline CDR1 is SGDLS and CDR2 is YYNGEE. This CDR3 is 14 amino acids long. CDR3 residues: CASSLSGGGNEQFF. CDR3 coding DNA: TGTGCCAGCAGCCTAAGCGGAGGGGGGAATGAGCAGTTCTTC. The entire variable domain, with the rest obtained from reference TRBV9 and TRBJ2-1, is as follows: DSGVTQTPKHLITATGQRVTLRCSPRSGDLSVYWYQQSLDQGLQFLIQYYNGEERAKGNILERFSAQQFPDLHSELNLSSLELGDSALYFCASSLSGGGNEQFFGPGTRLTVL.

This clonotype was picked up many times. The V call is TRBV20-1, the J call TRBJ2-7; D is unresolved. CDR1 DFQATT and CDR2 SNEGSKA come from the germline V gene (reference sequence). The length of the CDR3 is 12 residues. V lost 3 bases and J 3 bases, leaving 9 bases between the germline ends. For the CDR3, the DNA is TGCAGTGCTAGGTTGGAGAACTACGAGCAGTACTTC. This encodes CSARLENYEQYF.